Following are 16 T cell receptor beta chains from one sample sequenced in a study of molecular identifiers for immune sequencing clone quantification. TCRdb reanalysed the PCR reads using MiXCR and keeps one entry per CDR3 protein. The table lists some 680,000 distinct CDR3 sequences, 25% of them singletons, with about 0.78% in the top ten. The sequencing sample was made of naive CD8+ T cells from blood, with Jurkat cell RNA spiked in. As for subset: FACS-sorted CD8+CD4-CCR7+CD45RA+ naive T cells. Receptors originate from a human donor in good health. Some libraries in this study had Jurkat cell RNA spiked in.

This clonotype was counted many times. V usage is TRBV4-2 and J usage is TRBJ1-2, with 7 bases lining up with TRBD1. The germline V gene encodes CDR1 LGHNA and CDR2 YNFKEQ. This CDR3 has 14 amino acids. V lost 6 bases to trimming and J lost 10 bases; unmatched junction nucleotides: 14. The CDR3, as DNA: TGTGCCAGCAGTCCGTCCGAGACAGGGAAATTCTACACCTTC. Translation gives CASSPSETGKFYTF.

Many counts were recorded for this clonotype. The rearrangement joins TRBV5-1 to TRBJ2-5; D gene unclear. Trimming left V 3 bases short and J 1 base short, with 4 bases between. CDR1 and CDR2 (germline): SGHRS, YFSETQ. This CDR3 has 12 residues. Here the CDR3 DNA reads TGCGCCAGCAGCTCGTTCCAAGAGACCCAGTACTTC. This sequence encodes CASSSFQETQYF.

There are many counts of this clonotype. The genes are TRBV20-1 and TRBJ1-2; D gene ambiguous. V shed 0 bases and J shed 1 base, with 6 bases lying between them. CDR1 and CDR2 (germline): DFQATT, SNEGSKA (reference sequence). The CDR3 is made up of 13 amino acids. In DNA, the CDR3 is TGCAGTGCTAGAGATGTGGGTAACTATGGCTACACCTTC. This codes for CSARDVGNYGYTF.

The J gene is TRBJ2-3, the V gene TRBV19, with TRBD1 matching 7 bases. Germline V gene sequence: CDR1 LNHDA, CDR2 SQIVND (reference sequence). The CDR3 consists of 16 residues. The junction had 8 bases not matched to a gene; V was cut back by 5 bases and J by 0 bases. The CDR3: CASSLLGGFSTDTQYF. Written as DNA, the CDR3 is TGTGCCAGTAGTCTACTAGGGGGCTTTAGCACAGATACGCAGTATTTT.

V usage is TRBV2 and J usage is TRBJ2-7; no clear D. CDR1 is SNHLY, CDR2 FYNNEI, per germline. Trimming pared 8 bases from V and 1 base from J, leaving 3 bases between. The CDR3 spans 10 residues. CDR3: CASQSYEQYF. CDR3 DNA: TGTGCCAGCCAATCCTACGAGCAGTACTTC.

As for this clonotype: This may stem from a read error, because a much larger clone lies one nucleotide away. This chain links TRBV9 with TRBJ2-3; D may correspond to TRBD1 or TRBD2 (6 bases each). CDR3 length: 15 amino acids. From germline, CDR1 is SGDLS and CDR2 YYNGEE. The CDR3 DNA reads TGTGCCGGCAGCGAACGGGGGCGTACAATCGATACGCAGTATTTT. Translation gives CAGSERGRTIDTQYF.

The chain uses TRBV27 and TRBJ2-2; no definite D call. This CDR3 has 13 residues. Germline CDR1 MNHEY, CDR2 SMNVEV (reference sequence). Trimming pared 7 bases from V and 3 bases from J, leaving 9 bases between. The CDR3: CASIFPDTGELFF. The CDR3 nucleotides read TGTGCCAGCATTTTCCCGGACACCGGGGAGCTGTTTTTT.

Regarding this clonotype: This may be a read error: a much more frequent sequence differs by one nucleotide. This chain connects TRBV19 to TRBJ1-5; 8 bases line up with TRBD1. The CDR3 loop spans 15 amino acids. Germline V gene lookup returns CDR1 LNHDA and CDR2 SQIVND (reference sequence). The V segment lost 3 bases and the J segment 6 bases; nucleotides outside the gene matches: 7. The CDR3 region is CASSITGGRPQPQHF. In DNA form, the CDR3 reads TGTGCCAGTAGTATTACAGGGGGGCGGCCTCAGCCCCAGCATTTT.

The chain has TRBV4-1 and TRBJ2-7; the D is unclear. Trimming shortened V by 8 bases and J by 1 base, and 15 bases separated the two germline ends. Germline CDR1 and CDR2: MGHRA and YSYEKL. The CDR3 consists of 14 residues. The DNA for the CDR3 is TGCGCCAGCCGCGACGCAGGAGTATCCTACGAGCAGTACTTC. Translated, it gives CASRDAGVSYEQYF.

This clonotype showed up many times. The chain has TRBV29-1 and TRBJ2-5; the D gene could be TRBD1 or TRBD2 (5 bases each). CDR3 size: 12 residues. V gave up 4 bases and J gave up 7 bases, with 13 bases separating them. CDR1 SQVTM and CDR2 ANQGSEA come from the germline V gene. CDR3 loop: CSVVVTGGTQYF. The CDR3 DNA reads TGCAGCGTTGTGGTAACTGGGGGGACCCAGTACTTC.

This clonotype appeared many times. The J gene is TRBJ2-7, the V gene TRBV10-3, with D tentatively TRBD1 or TRBD2 (5 bases each). Germline CDR1 is ENHRY and CDR2 is SYGVKD. Trimming pared 0 bases from V and 5 bases from J, leaving 20 bases between. The CDR3 length is 17 residues. Here the CDR3 reads CAISESGIRGPGDEQYF. The CDR3 DNA reads TGTGCCATCAGTGAGTCAGGAATCCGGGGCCCTGGCGACGAGCAGTACTTC.

This chain links TRBV18 with TRBJ1-4, with D possibly TRBD1 on 5 matching bases. The CDR3 contains 14 residues. The ends were cut back, 0 bases at V and 7 bases at J, with 9 bases in the middle. Germline CDR1 KGHSH, CDR2 LQKENI. The CDR3 nucleotides are TGTGCCAGCTCACCACCGGGGCAGTCTGAAAAACTGTTTTTT. It specifies CASSPPGQSEKLFF.

A few counts support this clonotype. The chain links TRBV4-3 to TRBJ1-4; 11 bases are shared with TRBD1. Looked up from germline, CDR1 is LGHNA and CDR2 is YSLEER. V shed 0 bases, J shed 4 bases, and the junction held 7 bases outside the gene matches. The CDR3 extends over 18 amino acids. CDR3 protein: CASSQDSRTGGGNEKLFF. CDR3 bases: TGCGCCAGCAGCCAAGATTCCCGGACAGGGGGCGGTAATGAAAAACTGTTTTTT.

There are many counts of this clonotype. The chain recombines TRBV7-6 with TRBJ1-5, with 7 positions matching TRBD1. Germline V gene data show CDR1 as SGHVS and CDR2 as FNYEAQ. The CDR3 is made up of 15 amino acids. Trimming took 2 bases from V and 4 from J; bases not matched to a gene: 5. The CDR3 region has the DNA TGTGCCAGCAGCTTAACCCCGACAGGGAATCAGCCCCAGCATTTT. Its protein is CASSLTPTGNQPQHF.

Of note for this clonotype: This may be a read error: a much more frequent sequence differs by one nucleotide. The rearrangement links TRBV7-9 to TRBJ1-1; no reliable D call. V was pared by 2 bases and J by 3 bases, with 13 bases between. CDR1 is SEHNR, CDR2 FQNEAQ, per germline (reference sequence). The CDR3 contains 15 residues. CDR3 sequence: CASSLIQFLYTEAFF. CDR3 sequence (DNA): TGTGCCAGCAGCTTAATCCAGTTCCTCTACACTGAAGCTTTCTTT.

The V gene is TRBV5-5, the J gene TRBJ1-4; 7 positions agree with TRBD1. The CDR3 is made up of 15 amino acids. The trim removed 0 bases at V and 8 bases at J, leaving 7 bases unmatched. Per the germline V gene, CDR1 is SGHKS and CDR2 is YYEKEE (reference sequence). This chain's CDR3 is CASSLGQGVQEKLFF. CDR3 DNA: TGTGCCAGCAGCTTGGGACAGGGCGTTCAAGAAAAACTGTTTTTT.